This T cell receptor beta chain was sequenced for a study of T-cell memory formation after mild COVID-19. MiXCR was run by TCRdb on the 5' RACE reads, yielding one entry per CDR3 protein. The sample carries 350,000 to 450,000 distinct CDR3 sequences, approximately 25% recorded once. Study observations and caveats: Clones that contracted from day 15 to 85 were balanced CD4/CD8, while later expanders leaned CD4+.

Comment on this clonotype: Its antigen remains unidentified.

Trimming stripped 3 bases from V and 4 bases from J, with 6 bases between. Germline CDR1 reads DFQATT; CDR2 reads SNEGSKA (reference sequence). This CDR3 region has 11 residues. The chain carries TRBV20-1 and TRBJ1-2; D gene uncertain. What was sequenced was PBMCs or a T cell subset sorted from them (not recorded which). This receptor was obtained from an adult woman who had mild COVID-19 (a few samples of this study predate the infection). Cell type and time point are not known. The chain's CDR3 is CSASVLYGYTF. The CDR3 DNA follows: TGCAGTGCTAGTGTTCTCTATGGCTACACCTTC.